The rows below give T cell receptor beta chains drawn from one sample of a study of blood T cell repertoires in COVID-19. Produced via immunoSEQ multiplex PCR; TCRdb's table is partial and in-frame only. The table lists about 330,000 clones, approximately 89% of them singletons. Source material: PBMCs or T cells enriched from blood (not recorded which). The receptors were sampled from a man aged 30-40 years who had recovered from COVID-19. CDR3s include the opening cysteine and the closing phenylalanine or tryptophan. The D gene is left open where the match is weak. Size tells how often a clone was seen (once, few, many) or the class of an expanded clone, and some rows leave it out.

j_call: TRBJ1-3
d_call: NA
v_call: TRBV9
clone_size: NA
cdr3_aa: CASSVERESGNTIYF
cdr3_nt: TGTGCCAGCAGCGTAGAGAGAGAATCTGGAAACACCATATATTTT

j_call: TRBJ2-2
d_call: TRBD1
v_call: TRBV6-1
clone_size: NA
cdr3_aa: CASSEFDRGMNTGELFF
cdr3_nt: TGTGCCAGCAGTGAATTTGACAGGGGGATGAACACCGGGGAGCTGTTTTTT

j_call: TRBJ2-7
d_call: TRBD1
v_call: TRBV6-5
clone_size: NA
cdr3_aa: CASTGVYEQYF
cdr3_nt: TGTGCCAGTACAGGGGTCTACGAGCAGTACTTC

j_call: TRBJ2-1
d_call: TRBD1
v_call: TRBV28
clone_size: NA
cdr3_aa: CASSLGDREYNEQFF
cdr3_nt: TGTGCCAGCAGTTTAGGGGACAGGGAATACAATGAGCAGTTCTTC

j_call: TRBJ2-7
d_call: NA
v_call: TRBV10-3
clone_size: NA
cdr3_aa: CAISTGEAPGYF
cdr3_nt: TGTGCCATCAGTACGGGGGAGGCTCCGGGGTACTTC

j_call: TRBJ2-5
d_call: TRBD2
v_call: TRBV5-1
clone_size: NA
cdr3_aa: CASSSGLAGAIQETQYF
cdr3_nt: TGCGCCAGCAGCTCGGGACTAGCGGGGGCCATACAAGAGACCCAGTACTTC

j_call: TRBJ2-7
d_call: NA
v_call: TRBV7-9
clone_size: NA
cdr3_aa: CASSSGPYEQYF
cdr3_nt: TGTGCCAGCAGTTCTGGGCCCTACGAGCAGTACTTC

j_call: TRBJ2-5
d_call: NA
v_call: TRBV3-1/TRBV3-2
clone_size: NA
cdr3_aa: CASSQESREETQYF
cdr3_nt: TGTGCCAGCAGCCAAGAGTCCAGGGAAGAGACCCAGTACTTC

j_call: TRBJ2-4
d_call: TRBD1
v_call: TRBV19
clone_size: NA
cdr3_aa: CASSIGRDREEENIQYF
cdr3_nt: TGTGCCAGTAGTATAGGCCGGGACAGGGAGGAGGAAAACATTCAGTACTTC

j_call: TRBJ1-6
d_call: TRBD1
v_call: TRBV7-9
clone_size: NA
cdr3_aa: CASSLTGASPLHF
cdr3_nt: TGTGCCAGCAGTCTGACAGGGGCCTCACCCCTCCACTTT

j_call: TRBJ1-1
d_call: TRBD1
v_call: TRBV3-1/TRBV3-2
clone_size: NA
cdr3_aa: CATQPGGRLGNTEAFF
cdr3_nt: TGTGCCACCCAGCCAGGGGGTCGCCTAGGGAACACTGAAGCTTTCTTT

j_call: TRBJ1-4
d_call: NA
v_call: TRBV19
clone_size: once
cdr3_aa: CASRRGGLNEKLFF
cdr3_nt: TGTGCCAGTCGGCGGGGGGGGTTAAATGAAAAACTGTTTTTT

j_call: TRBJ2-3
d_call: TRBD1
v_call: TRBV5-4
clone_size: NA
cdr3_aa: CASSQTGQGDTQYF
cdr3_nt: TGTGCCAGCAGCCAAACGGGACAGGGAGATACGCAGTATTTT

j_call: TRBJ2-3
d_call: TRBD1
v_call: TRBV2
clone_size: NA
cdr3_aa: CASRMGQSTDTQYF
cdr3_nt: TGTGCCAGCAGGATGGGACAGAGCACAGATACGCAGTATTTT

j_call: TRBJ2-3
d_call: NA
v_call: TRBV5-4
clone_size: NA
cdr3_aa: CASSLGGSGALDTQYF
cdr3_nt: TGTGCCAGCAGCTTGGGGGGTAGCGGTGCGTTGGATACGCAGTATTTT

j_call: TRBJ1-5
d_call: NA
v_call: TRBV28
clone_size: NA
cdr3_aa: CASSLSGSNQPQHF
cdr3_nt: TGTGCCAGCAGTTTAAGCGGGAGCAATCAGCCCCAGCATTTT

j_call: TRBJ1-4
d_call: TRBD1
v_call: TRBV6-1
clone_size: NA
cdr3_aa: CASSEDRGNEKLFF
cdr3_nt: TGTGCCAGCAGTGAAGACAGGGGAAATGAAAAACTGTTTTTT

j_call: TRBJ2-1
d_call: NA
v_call: TRBV5-1
clone_size: NA
cdr3_aa: CASSFTESSYNEQFF
cdr3_nt: TGCGCCAGCAGCTTTACAGAGAGCTCCTACAATGAGCAGTTCTTC

j_call: TRBJ1-2
d_call: TRBD1
v_call: TRBV30
clone_size: few
cdr3_aa: CARRQGSHYGYTF
cdr3_nt: TGTGCCCGCCGACAGGGGTCTCACTATGGCTACACCTTC

j_call: TRBJ1-2
d_call: NA
v_call: TRBV6-5
clone_size: NA
cdr3_aa: CASTRQAESNYGYTF
cdr3_nt: TGTGCCAGCACCCGACAGGCAGAATCTAACTATGGCTACACCTTC

j_call: TRBJ2-1
d_call: TRBD1
v_call: TRBV11-1
clone_size: NA
cdr3_aa: CASSLALGQGFSEQFF
cdr3_nt: TGTGCCAGCAGCTTGGCCCTGGGACAGGGATTTAGTGAGCAGTTCTTC

j_call: TRBJ1-5
d_call: NA
v_call: TRBV9
clone_size: once
cdr3_aa: CASSVGRSNQPQHF
cdr3_nt: TGTGCCAGCAGCGTAGGGAGGAGTAATCAGCCCCAGCATTTT

j_call: TRBJ2-5
d_call: NA
v_call: TRBV10-2
clone_size: NA
cdr3_aa: CASSVGRGKETQYF
cdr3_nt: TGCGCCAGCAGTGTGGGTAGGGGAAAAGAGACCCAGTACTTC

j_call: TRBJ2-5
d_call: TRBD1
v_call: TRBV10-3
clone_size: NA
cdr3_aa: CAISESSLGQGRSQETQYF
cdr3_nt: TGTGCCATCAGTGAGTCGTCCTTGGGACAGGGTCGGTCGCAAGAGACCCAGTACTTC

j_call: TRBJ1-2
d_call: NA
v_call: TRBV10-3
clone_size: NA
cdr3_aa: CAISDPQRQASGPIGGYTF
cdr3_nt: TGTGCCATCAGTGACCCCCAACGACAGGCGTCGGGCCCAATAGGTGGCTACACCTTC